This T cell receptor (beta chain) derives from a study of early T cells in non-severe SARS-CoV-2 infection. Study overall: Sequenced material consisted of bulk RNA (from unsorted whole blood), and chains were unpaired. The study, taken as a whole, reports: VDJdb-based matching was biased toward anti-spike CD8 responses and missed private and CD4 specificities.

Each single cDNA molecule received a unique molecular identifier. One entry per CDR3 protein, called by TCRdb with MiXCR from the 5' RACE reads. The repertoire holds approximately 27,000 distinct CDR3 sequences, roughly 5.1% seen once, with roughly 2.5% in the top ten. This clonotype was found many times. What it recognizes is unknown. Germline V lookup: CDR1 ENHRY, CDR2 SYGVKD. V shed 2 bases, J shed 5 bases, and the junction held 2 bases outside the gene matches. This CDR3 contains 13 residues. The sequencing input was whole blood. The V and J genes are TRBV10-3 and TRBJ1-2; 7 positions agree with TRBD1. The TCR comes from an adult who was a healthcare worker with PCR-confirmed SARS-CoV-2 infection or an uninfected control (not recorded which). This CDR3 reads CAISEGTAYGYTF. DNA of the CDR3: TGTGCCATCAGTGAGGGGACAGCGTATGGCTACACCTTC.